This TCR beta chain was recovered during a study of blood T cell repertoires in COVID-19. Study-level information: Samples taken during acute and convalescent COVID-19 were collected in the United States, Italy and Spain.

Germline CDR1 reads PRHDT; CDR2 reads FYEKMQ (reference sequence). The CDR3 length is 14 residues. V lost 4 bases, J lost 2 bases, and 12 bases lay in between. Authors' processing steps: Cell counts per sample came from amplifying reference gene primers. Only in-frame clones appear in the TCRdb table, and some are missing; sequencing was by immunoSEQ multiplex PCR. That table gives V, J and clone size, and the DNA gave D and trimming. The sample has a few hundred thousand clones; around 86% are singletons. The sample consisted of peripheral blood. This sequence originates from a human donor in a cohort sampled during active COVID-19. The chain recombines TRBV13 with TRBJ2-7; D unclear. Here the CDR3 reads CASSSTLRAYEQYF. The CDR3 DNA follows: TGTGCCAGCAGCTCCACTCTCCGGGCCTACGAGCAGTACTTC.